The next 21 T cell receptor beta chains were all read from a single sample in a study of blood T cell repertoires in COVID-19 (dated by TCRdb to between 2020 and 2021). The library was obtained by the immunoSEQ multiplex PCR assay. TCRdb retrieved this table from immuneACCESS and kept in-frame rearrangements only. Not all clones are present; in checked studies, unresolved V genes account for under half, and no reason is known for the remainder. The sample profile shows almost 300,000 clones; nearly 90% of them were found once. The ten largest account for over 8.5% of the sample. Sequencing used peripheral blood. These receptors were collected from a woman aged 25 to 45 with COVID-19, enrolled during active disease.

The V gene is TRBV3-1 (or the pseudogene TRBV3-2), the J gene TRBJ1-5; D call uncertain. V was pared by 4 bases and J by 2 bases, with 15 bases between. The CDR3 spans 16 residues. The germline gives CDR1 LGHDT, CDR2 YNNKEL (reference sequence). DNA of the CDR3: TGTGCCAGCAGCCCCGGTGGGAGGGCTGGCAATCAGCCCCAGCATTTT. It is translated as CASSPGGRAGNQPQHF.

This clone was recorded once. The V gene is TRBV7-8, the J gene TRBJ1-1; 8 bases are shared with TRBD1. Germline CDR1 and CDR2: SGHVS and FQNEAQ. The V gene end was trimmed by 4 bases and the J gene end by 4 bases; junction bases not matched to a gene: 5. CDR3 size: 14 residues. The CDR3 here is CASSSYTGGTEAFF. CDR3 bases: TGTGCCAGCAGCTCATACACAGGGGGCACTGAAGCTTTCTTT.

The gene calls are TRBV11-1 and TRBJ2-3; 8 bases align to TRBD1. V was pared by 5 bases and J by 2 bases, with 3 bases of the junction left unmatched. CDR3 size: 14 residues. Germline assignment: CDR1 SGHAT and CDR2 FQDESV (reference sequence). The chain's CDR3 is CASSAGGYTDTQYF. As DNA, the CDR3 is TGTGCCAGCAGCGCAGGGGGCTACACAGATACGCAGTATTTT.

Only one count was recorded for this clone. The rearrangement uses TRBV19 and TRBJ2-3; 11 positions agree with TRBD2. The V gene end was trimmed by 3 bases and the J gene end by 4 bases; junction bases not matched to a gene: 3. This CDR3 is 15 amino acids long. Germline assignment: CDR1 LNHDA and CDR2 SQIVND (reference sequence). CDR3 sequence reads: CASSILAGGPDTQYF. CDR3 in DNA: TGTGCCAGTAGTATTCTAGCGGGGGGCCCAGATACGCAGTATTTT.

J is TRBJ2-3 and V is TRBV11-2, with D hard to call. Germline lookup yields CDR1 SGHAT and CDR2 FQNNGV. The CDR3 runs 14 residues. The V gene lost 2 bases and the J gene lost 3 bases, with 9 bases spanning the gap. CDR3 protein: CASSLQTGTDTQYF. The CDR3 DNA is TGTGCCAGCAGCTTACAGACTGGTACAGATACGCAGTATTTT.

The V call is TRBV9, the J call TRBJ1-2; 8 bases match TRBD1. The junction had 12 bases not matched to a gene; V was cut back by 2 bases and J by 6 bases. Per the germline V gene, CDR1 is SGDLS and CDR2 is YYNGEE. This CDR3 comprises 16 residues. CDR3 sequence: CASSVARPGGGNGYTF. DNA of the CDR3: TGTGCCAGCAGCGTGGCCCGCCCAGGGGGCGGGAATGGCTACACCTTC.

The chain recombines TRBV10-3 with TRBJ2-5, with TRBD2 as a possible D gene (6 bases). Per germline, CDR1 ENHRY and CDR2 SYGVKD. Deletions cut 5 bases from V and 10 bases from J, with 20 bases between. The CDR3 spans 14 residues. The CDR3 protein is CAISPGLLTEGQYF. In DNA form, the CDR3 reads TGTGCCATCAGTCCGGGACTTTTAACCGAGGGCCAGTACTTC.

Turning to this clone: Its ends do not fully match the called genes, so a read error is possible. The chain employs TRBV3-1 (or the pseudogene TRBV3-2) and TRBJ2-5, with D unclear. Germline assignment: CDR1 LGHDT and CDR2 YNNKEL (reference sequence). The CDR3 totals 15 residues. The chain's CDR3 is CASSQDVGALQTQYF. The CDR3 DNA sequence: TGTGCCAGCAGTCAAGATGTAGGAGCATTGCAGACCCAGTACTTC.

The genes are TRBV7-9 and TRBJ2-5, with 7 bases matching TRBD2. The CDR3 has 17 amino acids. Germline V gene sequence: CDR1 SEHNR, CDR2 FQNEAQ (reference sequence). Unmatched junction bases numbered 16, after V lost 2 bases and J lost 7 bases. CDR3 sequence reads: CASSLLEPGLKVGTQYF. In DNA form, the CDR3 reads TGTGCCAGCAGCTTACTCGAACCGGGACTAAAAGTCGGGACCCAGTACTTC.

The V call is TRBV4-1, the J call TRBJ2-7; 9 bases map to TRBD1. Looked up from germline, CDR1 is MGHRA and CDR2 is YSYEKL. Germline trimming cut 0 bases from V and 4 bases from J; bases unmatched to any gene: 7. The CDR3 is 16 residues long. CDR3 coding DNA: TGCGCCAGCAGCCAAGATATGACAGGGGGAGGGTACGAGCAGTACTTC. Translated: CASSQDMTGGGYEQYF.

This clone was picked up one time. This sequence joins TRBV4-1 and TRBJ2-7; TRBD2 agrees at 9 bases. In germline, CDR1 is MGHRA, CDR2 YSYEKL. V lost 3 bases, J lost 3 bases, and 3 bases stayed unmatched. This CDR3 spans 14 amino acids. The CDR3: CASSHPTSGYEQYF. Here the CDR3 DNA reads TGCGCCAGCAGCCACCCGACTAGCGGCTACGAGCAGTACTTC.

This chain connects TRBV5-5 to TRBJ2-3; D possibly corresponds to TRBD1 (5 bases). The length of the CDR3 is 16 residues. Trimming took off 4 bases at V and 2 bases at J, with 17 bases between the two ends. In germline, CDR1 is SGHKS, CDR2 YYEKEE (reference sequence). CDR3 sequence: CASSHTGPRATDTQYF. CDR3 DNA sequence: TGTGCCAGCAGCCACACAGGCCCTAGAGCCACAGATACGCAGTATTTT.

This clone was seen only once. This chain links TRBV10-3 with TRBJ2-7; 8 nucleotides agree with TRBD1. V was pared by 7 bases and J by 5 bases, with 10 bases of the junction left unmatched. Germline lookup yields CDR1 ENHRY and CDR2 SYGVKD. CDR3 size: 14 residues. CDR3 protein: CAIKTDRVADEQYF. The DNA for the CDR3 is TGTGCCATCAAAACGGACAGGGTAGCCGACGAGCAGTACTTC.

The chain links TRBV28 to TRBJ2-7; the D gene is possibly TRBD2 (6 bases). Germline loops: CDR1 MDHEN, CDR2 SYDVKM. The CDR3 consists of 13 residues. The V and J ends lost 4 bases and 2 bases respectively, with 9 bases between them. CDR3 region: CASSYRGTYEQYF. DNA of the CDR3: TGTGCCAGCAGTTACCGGGGGACCTACGAGCAGTACTTC.

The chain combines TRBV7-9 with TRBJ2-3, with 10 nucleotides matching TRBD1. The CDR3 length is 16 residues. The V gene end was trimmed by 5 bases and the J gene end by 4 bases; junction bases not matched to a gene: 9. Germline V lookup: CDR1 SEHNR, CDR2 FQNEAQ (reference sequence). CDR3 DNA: TGTGCCAGCAGCGCGGGGGACAGGGGCCGGGCAGATACGCAGTATTTT. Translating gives CASSAGDRGRADTQYF.

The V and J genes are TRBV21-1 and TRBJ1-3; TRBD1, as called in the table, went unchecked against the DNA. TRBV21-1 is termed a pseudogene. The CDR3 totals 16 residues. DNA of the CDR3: TGTGCCAGCAGCAAAGAGCTACAGAGCTCTGGAAACACCATATATTTT. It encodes CASSKELQSSGNTIYF.

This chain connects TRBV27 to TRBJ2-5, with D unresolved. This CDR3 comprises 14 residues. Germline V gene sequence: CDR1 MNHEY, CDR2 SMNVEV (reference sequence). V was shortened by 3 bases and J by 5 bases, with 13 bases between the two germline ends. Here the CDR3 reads CASSFSGVEETQYF. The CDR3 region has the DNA TGTGCCAGCAGTTTCTCTGGAGTTGAGGAGACCCAGTACTTC.

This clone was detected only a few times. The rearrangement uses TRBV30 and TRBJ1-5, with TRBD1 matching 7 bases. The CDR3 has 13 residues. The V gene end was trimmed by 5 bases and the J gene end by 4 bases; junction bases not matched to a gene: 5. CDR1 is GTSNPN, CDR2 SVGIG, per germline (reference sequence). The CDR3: CAWADRLNQPQHF. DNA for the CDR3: TGTGCCTGGGCGGACAGGTTAAATCAGCCCCAGCATTTT. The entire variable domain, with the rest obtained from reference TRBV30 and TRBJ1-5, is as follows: SQTIHQWPATLVQPVGSPLSLECTVEGTSNPNLYWYRQAAGRGLQLLFYSVGIGQISSEVPQNLSASRPQDRQFILSSKKLLLSDSGFYLCAWADRLNQPQHFGDGTRLSIL.

The CDR3 reads CASSLALRGRFYGYTF. In DNA, the CDR3 is TGTGCCAGCAGCTTGGCCTTAAGAGGGCGGTTTTATGGCTACACCTTC. The V gene is TRBV5-6, the J gene TRBJ1-2; no firm D call. Trimming took off 0 bases at V and 5 bases at J, with 17 bases between the two ends. The CDR3 consists of 16 residues. In germline, CDR1 is SGHDT, CDR2 YYEEEE.

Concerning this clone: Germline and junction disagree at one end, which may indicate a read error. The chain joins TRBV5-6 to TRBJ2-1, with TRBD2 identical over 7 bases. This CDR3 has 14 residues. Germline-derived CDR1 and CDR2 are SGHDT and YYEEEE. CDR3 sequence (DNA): TGTGCCTGCAGCGGGGTAGCGCTATACAGTGAGCAGTTCTTC. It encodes CACSGVALYSEQFF.

CDR3 residues: CASSPGQRNTIYF. CDR3 bases: TGTGCCAGCAGCCCGGGACAGCGAAACACCATATATTTT. The chain joins TRBV7-2 to TRBJ1-3; 7 nucleotides align to TRBD1. The V and J ends lost 5 bases and 5 bases, in that order; junction bases with no gene match: 3. The CDR3 length is 13 residues. CDR1 and CDR2 (germline): SGHTA, FQGNSA. Looking up the rest from reference TRBV7-2 and TRBJ1-3 gives the full variable domain: GAGVSQSPSNKVTEKGKDVELRCDPISGHTALYWYRQSLGQGLEFLIYFQGNSAPDKSGLPSDRFSAERTGGSVSTLTIQRTQQEDSAVYLCASSPGQRNTIYFGEGSWLTVV.